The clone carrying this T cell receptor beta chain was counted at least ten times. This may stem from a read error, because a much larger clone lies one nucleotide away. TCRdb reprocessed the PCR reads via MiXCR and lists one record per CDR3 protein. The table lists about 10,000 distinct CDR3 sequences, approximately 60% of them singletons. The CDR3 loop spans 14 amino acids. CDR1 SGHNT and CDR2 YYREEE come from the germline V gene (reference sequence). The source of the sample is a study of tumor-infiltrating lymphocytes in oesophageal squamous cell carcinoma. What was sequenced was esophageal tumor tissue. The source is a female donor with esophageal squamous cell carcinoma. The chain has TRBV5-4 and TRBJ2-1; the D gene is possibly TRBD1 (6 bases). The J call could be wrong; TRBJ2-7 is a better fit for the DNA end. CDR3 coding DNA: TGTGCCAGCAGCTCAGGGGAGACCTACAATGAGCAGTACTTC. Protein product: CASSSGETYNEQYF.